Each of the 8 T cell receptor beta chains below was sequenced from the same sample in a study of blood T cell repertoires in COVID-19. The protocol was immunoSEQ multiplex PCR, while the TCRdb copy is restricted to in-frame clones and leaves out a portion. In the table there are around 80,000 clones, roughly 87% of which are singletons. Sequences were obtained from peripheral blood. These receptors originate from an elderly man with acute or convalescent COVID-19.

The rearrangement uses TRBV6-1 and TRBJ2-1; 10 bases fit TRBD2. Germline V gene lookup returns CDR1 MNHNS and CDR2 SASEGT. V dropped 2 bases and J dropped 4; count of bases not matched to a gene: 8. The length of the CDR3 is 17 residues. The CDR3 sequence is CASSEIASGGLYNEQFF. For the CDR3, the DNA is TGTGCCAGCAGTGAAATCGCTAGCGGGGGACTTTACAATGAGCAGTTCTTC.

The rearrangement joins TRBV10-1 to TRBJ2-4; 9 bases map to TRBD1. In germline, CDR1 is WNHNN, CDR2 SYGVQD (reference sequence). V shed 6 bases and J 6 bases; nucleotides not matched to a gene: 6. This CDR3 region has 14 residues. CDR3 loop: CASSGGQGGNIQYF. The CDR3 bases are TGCGCCAGCAGCGGGGGACAGGGCGGAAACATTCAGTACTTC.

The chain combines TRBV30 with TRBJ1-3; 7 nucleotides agree with TRBD1. Losses at the gene ends were 5 bases for V and 0 bases for J; bases not matched to a gene: 13. The CDR3 covers 17 residues. The germline V gene encodes CDR1 GTSNPN and CDR2 SVGIG (reference sequence). The CDR3 bases are TGTGCCTGGGGACCGGGACAGAGCTATCTCTCTGGAAACACCATATATTTT. This codes for CAWGPGQSYLSGNTIYF.

V is TRBV5-1 and J is TRBJ2-1; maybe TRBD2 (6 bases). The CDR3 is made up of 15 amino acids. Trimming shortened V by 6 bases and J by 8 bases, and 21 bases separated the two germline ends. Germline lookup yields CDR1 SGHRS and CDR2 YFSETQ. The CDR3 is CASTLGGRQSDEQFF. The CDR3 bases are TGCGCCAGCACCCTTGGAGGGCGCCAGTCCGATGAGCAGTTCTTC.

This chain uses TRBV6-5 with TRBJ1-1; D might be TRBD1 (5 bases). There are 13 residues in the CDR3. CDR1 and CDR2 from the germline V gene are MNHEY and SVGAGI. V was shortened by 6 bases and J by 1 base, with 9 bases between the two germline ends. The CDR3 sequence is CASRTDRNTEAFF. The CDR3 region has the DNA TGTGCCAGCAGAACTGACAGGAACACTGAAGCTTTCTTT.

J is TRBJ2-3 and V is TRBV5-1; D may be TRBD2 (6 bases). Trimming shortened V by 0 bases and J by 0 bases, and 8 bases separated the two germline ends. The CDR3 extends over 15 amino acids. Germline CDR1 reads SGHRS; CDR2 reads YFSETQ. The CDR3 spells CASSLVGGSTDTQYF. For the CDR3, the DNA is TGCGCCAGCAGCTTGGTGGGGGGAAGCACAGATACGCAGTATTTT.

The rearrangement uses TRBV18 and TRBJ1-2; 7 positions agree with TRBD1. The length of the CDR3 is 15 residues. Losses at the gene ends were 3 bases for V and 2 bases for J; bases not matched to a gene: 6. CDR1 and CDR2 from the germline V gene are KGHSH and LQKENI. CDR3 sequence reads: CASSPNRGSNYGYTF. CDR3 nucleotide sequence: TGTGCCAGCTCACCTAACAGGGGTTCGAACTATGGCTACACCTTC.

The chain links TRBV23-1 to TRBJ1-2; TRBD1 aligns across 7 bases. TRBV23-1 falls under the ORF class, with uncertain function. This CDR3 region has 18 residues. Trimming at V came to 7 bases and at J to 4 bases, leaving 21 bases not matched to a gene. The CDR3 region has the DNA TGCGCCAGCAAGACAATCCAGGCGGGGCAGGGGGGCGGCTATGGCTACACCTTC. As protein: CASKTIQAGQGGGYGYTF.